This TCR beta chain was captured in a study of blood T cell repertoires in COVID-19. Whole-study context: The samples span acute and convalescent COVID-19 from the United States, Italy and Spain. Sources were T cells, B-cell-depleted T cells, or PBMCs; the material itself was cDNA or gDNA.

Per the authors' pipeline: Estimation of nucleated cell counts relied on the amplification of reference gene primers. Sequenced by immunoSEQ multiplex PCR; TCRdb stores in-frame clones only, minus some. That table is the source of V, J and clone size, and D and trimming were worked out from the DNA. The repertoire holds tens of thousands of clones, with approximately 80% as singletons. The CDR3 totals 14 residues. Between the trimmed V and J ends, which lost 4 bases and 5 bases, there was a span of 10 bases. From germline, CDR1 is KGHDR and CDR2 SFDVKD. The TCR originated in a man in his sixties or seventies with active or convalescent COVID-19. The chain combines TRBV24-1 with TRBJ2-2, with a weak D call TRBD1 (6 bases). Sequenced sample: peripheral blood. For the CDR3, the DNA is TGTGCCACCAGTGACCTCAGGGGAACCGGGGAGCTGTTTTTT. Translation: CATSDLRGTGELFF.